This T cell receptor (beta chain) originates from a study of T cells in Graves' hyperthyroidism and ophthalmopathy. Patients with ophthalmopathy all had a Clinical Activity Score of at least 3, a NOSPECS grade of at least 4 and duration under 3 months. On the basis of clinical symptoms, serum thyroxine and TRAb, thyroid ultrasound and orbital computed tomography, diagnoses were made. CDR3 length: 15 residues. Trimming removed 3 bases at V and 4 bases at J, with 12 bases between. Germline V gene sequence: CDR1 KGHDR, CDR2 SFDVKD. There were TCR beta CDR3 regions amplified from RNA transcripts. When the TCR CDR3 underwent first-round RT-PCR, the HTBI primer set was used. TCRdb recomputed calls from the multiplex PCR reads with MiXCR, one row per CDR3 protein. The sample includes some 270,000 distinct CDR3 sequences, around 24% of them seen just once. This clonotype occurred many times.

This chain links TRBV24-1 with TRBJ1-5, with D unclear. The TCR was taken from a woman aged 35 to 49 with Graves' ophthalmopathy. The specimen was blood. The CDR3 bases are TGTGCCACCAGTGATACCGGACCGGCGAATCAGCCCCAGCATTTT. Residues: CATSDTGPANQPQHF.